The clone carrying this T cell receptor (beta chain) was seen only a few times. Its specificity is unknown. V was cut by 5 bases and J by 1 base, with 15 bases left in between. The CDR3 is made up of 16 amino acids. Germline V CDR1 and CDR2: SGHTA, FQGNSA. These data originate in a study of human T cells and chemical hapten exposure. Study-level results: Relative to control repertoires, expanded TCRs gave rise to significantly more large CDR3 similarity clusters.

In the study's own analysis: Sample TCR counts, which ranged from roughly 23,224 to 750,000, had a median of roughly 92,000. TCRdb reanalysed the RACE reads using MiXCR and keeps one entry per CDR3 protein. TCRdb, rather than the study authors, made the V and J calls. The table shows approximately 400,000 distinct CDR3 sequences, with more than 4.5% occurring only once. Time point denoted: patch test 1, 2 weeks after DPC sensitization. Treatment here: therapeutic diphenylcyclopropenone sensitization with weekly scalp DPC. The rearrangement links TRBV7-2 to TRBJ1-3; a weak D match, TRBD1 (5 bases). The starting material was whole blood, obtained in connection with sensitization to the hapten diphenylcyclopropenone (DPC). The TCR sequence derives from a woman aged 45-59 years with alopecia areata. Some clones in this sample may be carry-over from other donors' samples. CDR3 bases: TGTGCCAGCAGCATTCGGGACGGAATTTCTGGAAACACCATATATTTT. Translating gives CASSIRDGISGNTIYF.